The 17 T cell receptor beta chains reported below all come from one sample, sequenced in a study of blood T cell repertoires in COVID-19. Measured with immunoSEQ multiplex PCR; TCRdb has only the in-frame clones, and not every one. The sample lists around 150,000 clones, approximately 80% occurring once. The sample comprised peripheral blood. The receptors were gathered from a woman aged 80 or over with acute or convalescent COVID-19.

The genes are TRBV3-1 (or the pseudogene TRBV3-2) and TRBJ2-7, with 10 positions matching TRBD2. The J segment lost 2 bases and the V segment lost 5 bases, leaving 9 bases of the junction unmatched. CDR1 and CDR2 from the germline V gene are LGHDT and YNNKEL (reference sequence). This CDR3 comprises 16 residues. The CDR3 sequence: CASSKRTSGAAYEQYF. For the CDR3, the DNA is TGTGCCAGCAGCAAAAGAACTAGCGGGGCCGCCTACGAGCAGTACTTC.

This chain links TRBV6-6 with TRBJ2-1; no clear D. V lost 8 bases to trimming and J lost 1 base, with 6 bases between them. The CDR3 sequence is 12 residues long. In germline, CDR1 is MNHNY, CDR2 SVGAGI (reference sequence). CDR3 protein: CASLSSYNEQFF. The CDR3 DNA reads as TGTGCCAGCCTCTCTTCCTACAATGAGCAGTTCTTC.

The count of this clone is one. The chain carries TRBV12-3 or TRBV12-4 and TRBJ2-1, with D possibly matching TRBD1 (6 bases). This CDR3 is 12 amino acids long. V lost 5 bases to trimming and J lost 11 bases, with 13 bases between them. Written as DNA, the CDR3 is TGTGCCAGCAGTCCCCCAACAGGGAAGCAGTTCTTC. Translating gives CASSPPTGKQFF.

The chain uses TRBV19 and TRBJ1-1; 10 nucleotides line up with TRBD1. CDR3 length: 17 amino acids. J was trimmed by 3 bases and V by 5 bases; bases with no gene match: 12. From germline, CDR1 is LNHDA and CDR2 SQIVND (reference sequence). The CDR3 loop is CASSVWGDRGSDTEAFF. The CDR3 bases are TGTGCCAGTAGTGTCTGGGGGGACAGGGGATCGGACACTGAAGCTTTCTTT. Full variable domain (rest looked up from reference TRBV19 and TRBJ1-1): DGGITQSPKYLFRKEGQNVTLSCEQNLNHDAMYWYRQDPGQGLRLIYYSQIVNDFQKGDIAEGYSVSREKKESFPLTVTSAQKNPTAFYLCASSVWGDRGSDTEAFFGQGTRLTVV.

This clone was detected only once. This sequence joins TRBV19 and TRBJ2-5; 14 bases are shared with TRBD2. This CDR3 contains 16 residues. V lost 6 bases to trimming and J lost 5 bases; unmatched junction nucleotides: 8. Germline lookup yields CDR1 LNHDA and CDR2 SQIVND (reference sequence). CDR3 coding DNA: TGTGCCAGTAGACCCGGACTAGCGGGAGGAAGGGAGACCCAGTACTTC. Translation: CASRPGLAGGRETQYF.

The rearrangement joins TRBV19 to TRBJ1-1, with D possibly TRBD1 on 5 matching bases. This CDR3 contains 12 residues. The V end was cut by 7 bases, the J end by 5 bases, with 11 bases between. Germline V gives CDR1 LNHDA, CDR2 SQIVND (reference sequence). CDR3 residues: CASTPGRTEAFF. The DNA of the CDR3 is TGTGCCAGTACACCAGGGAGGACTGAAGCTTTCTTT.

The DNA of the CDR3 is TGTGCCAGCAGCTTAGCCTGGGATGGAGGCGGGAGAGCGAGAAACGAGCAGTACTTC. This encodes CASSLAWDGGGRARNEQYF. The V gene is TRBV7-9, the J gene TRBJ2-7; 7 bases agree with TRBD2. There are 19 residues in the CDR3. Germline loops: CDR1 SEHNR, CDR2 FQNEAQ (reference sequence). V gave up 0 bases and J gave up 5 bases; unmatched junction bases: 19.

The chain is built from TRBV5-1 and TRBJ1-6; 9 nucleotides line up with TRBD1. With V trimmed by 5 bases and J by 13 bases, 10 bases remained unmatched. The CDR3 loop spans 14 amino acids. The V gene's germline CDR1 is SGHRS and CDR2 YFSETQ. The CDR3 DNA reads TGCGCCAGCAGTATCGGACAGGGGTTTGAGCCCCTCCACTTT. Encoded protein: CASSIGQGFEPLHF.

The V call is TRBV20-1, the J call TRBJ1-5; D might be TRBD1 (5 bases). CDR3 length equals 14 residues. Deletions cut 3 bases from V and 4 bases from J, with 13 bases between. Germline values: CDR1 DFQATT, CDR2 SNEGSKA (reference sequence). The CDR3 region has the DNA TGCAGTGCTAGTGGGAGGGGCCGTAATCAGCCCCAGCATTTT. Its translation: CSASGRGRNQPQHF.

The chain carries TRBV10-3 and TRBJ1-2, with TRBD1 as a possible D gene (6 bases). The CDR3 length is 17 residues. The V and J ends lost 2 bases and 8 bases respectively, with 24 bases between them. Germline V lookup: CDR1 ENHRY, CDR2 SYGVKD. Here the CDR3 DNA reads TGTGCCATCAGTGAGCCGAGCGGGGTTACAGGGAAAGGCGGCTACACCTTC. Translating it yields CAISEPSGVTGKGGYTF.

The chain links TRBV3-1 (or the pseudogene TRBV3-2) to TRBJ1-3, with D unclear. This CDR3 contains 13 residues. Between the trimmed V and J ends, which lost 0 bases and 9 bases, there was a span of 9 bases. Looked up from germline, CDR1 is LGHDT and CDR2 is YNNKEL (reference sequence). For the CDR3, the DNA is TGTGCCAGCAGCCAAGATGGAGGGAGCACCATATATTTT. Translated: CASSQDGGSTIYF.

This clone was picked up a small number of times. The chain recombines TRBV6-2 or TRBV6-3 with TRBJ1-1, with D perhaps TRBD1 (5 bases). The CDR3 runs to 16 residues. The V end lost 6 bases, the J end lost 0 bases, and 17 bases lay between the germline ends. Germline V gene sequence: CDR1 MNHEY, CDR2 SVGEGT. The CDR3 region has the DNA TGTGCCAGCAGCCCCTGGGGGGGGTACCTGAACACTGAAGCTTTCTTT. It codes for CASSPWGGYLNTEAFF.

This clone showed up just a few times. The chain has TRBV9 and TRBJ1-6, with D unresolved. The CDR3 length is 15 residues. Germline V gives CDR1 SGDLS, CDR2 YYNGEE. The V end was cut by 1 base, the J end by 3 bases, with 8 bases between. Written as DNA, the CDR3 is TGTGCCAGCAGCGTAACGGGGAACTATAATTCACCCCTCCACTTT. Protein product: CASSVTGNYNSPLHF. The whole variable domain, filled in from reference TRBV9 and TRBJ1-6, reads DSGVTQTPKHLITATGQRVTLRCSPRSGDLSVYWYQQSLDQGLQFLIQYYNGEERAKGNILERFSAQQFPDLHSELNLSSLELGDSALYFCASSVTGNYNSPLHFGNGTRLTVT.

The chain is built from TRBV5-4 and TRBJ1-4; perhaps TRBD1 as D (5 bases). Germline CDR1 reads SGHNT; CDR2 reads YYREEE (reference sequence). V was pared by 6 bases and J by 1 base, with 22 bases between. This CDR3 region has 18 residues. In DNA, the CDR3 is TGTGCCAGCACTTCTAGTGGGATCCTGGGGGGAACTAATGAAAAACTGTTTTTT. Its protein product is CASTSSGILGGTNEKLFF.

The chain has TRBV7-2 and TRBJ2-3; 10 nucleotides agree with TRBD2. J gave up 0 bases and V 3 bases, and 6 bases lay outside the gene matches. The CDR3 loop spans 17 amino acids. Germline loops: CDR1 SGHTA, CDR2 FQGNSA. CDR3 coding DNA: TGTGCCAGCAGCTTTCAACTACTAGCGGGGAGCACAGATACGCAGTATTTT. It translates to CASSFQLLAGSTDTQYF.

This rearrangement joins TRBV10-3 to TRBJ1-2; D remains unclear. Trimming cost V 2 bases and J 5 bases, with 6 bases left between them. The CDR3 is 12 amino acids. Per germline, CDR1 ENHRY and CDR2 SYGVKD. DNA of the CDR3: TGTGCCATCAGTGAGGACGGGTATGGCTACACCTTC. Protein sequence: CAISEDGYGYTF.

CDR3 sequence reads: CASSESTGTRSYNEQFF. As DNA, the CDR3 is TGCGCCAGCAGTGAGTCGACCGGGACTCGCTCCTACAATGAGCAGTTCTTC. The chain links TRBV10-2 to TRBJ2-1; D is possibly TRBD2 (6 bases). The CDR3 is 17 residues long. Germline loops: CDR1 WSHSY, CDR2 SAAADI. V dropped 0 bases and J dropped 0 bases, with 12 bases sitting between them.